This T cell receptor beta chain was sequenced during a study of T-cell memory formation after mild COVID-19. This CDR3 region has 13 residues. Germline V gene data show CDR1 as KGHSH and CDR2 as LQKENI. V lost 2 bases and J lost 1, with 5 bases in between. TCRdb reanalysed the 5' RACE reads using MiXCR and keeps one entry per CDR3 protein. This sample has about 440,000 distinct CDR3 sequences, with about 20% found just once. The TCR sequence derives from an adult woman who had mild COVID-19 (a few samples of this study predate the infection). Cell type and time point are not known. The sequenced sample was PBMCs or a T cell subset sorted from them (not recorded which). The chain couples TRBV18 to TRBJ1-1; no clear D gene. The CDR3 region is CASSPRQNTEAFF. CDR3 nucleotides: TGTGCCAGCTCACCAAGACAGAACACTGAAGCTTTCTTT.